This T cell receptor (beta chain) was identified in a study of PD-1 blockade in classical Hodgkin lymphoma. Concerning this clone itself: Its antigen remains unknown.

The time point was: cycle 4 day 1 (C4D1), after 6 weeks of nivolumab. All patients relapsed after autologous stem cell transplantation, and brentuximab vedotin exposure varied. Patients showed best responses of complete response, partial response or progressive disease. V dropped 1 base and J dropped 8; count of bases not matched to a gene: 5. Per the germline V gene, CDR1 is SGHDT and CDR2 is YYEEEE. The CDR3 runs 15 residues. Regarding the study as a whole: As was reported, newly diagnosed patients showed lower baseline TCR diversity than healthy donors did. CD8+ TCR diversity did not rise significantly by C4D1, unlike CD4+. Patients newly diagnosed and complete responders had comparable baseline diversity.

TCRdb's table, derived via immunoSEQ multiplex PCR, lists solely in-frame clones and lacks some. The top ten hold 18% of the sample, which has tens of thousands of clones, approximately 80% seen once. The chain uses TRBV5-6 and TRBJ1-4; TRBD1 matches 10 bases. This sample comprised peripheral blood mononuclear cells (PBMCs), obtained before the fourth cycle of nivolumab. The source is a human donor with classical Hodgkin lymphoma. CDR3 bases: TGTGCCAGCAGCTTGTTGGGGACAGGGGAAGAAAAACTGTTTTTT. Translating gives CASSLLGTGEEKLFF.